One sample yielded the 6 T cell receptor beta chains listed below, sequenced in a study of radiotherapy plus CTLA-4 blockade in lung cancer. Assay: immunoSEQ multiplex PCR; the TCRdb copy retains only in-frame clones and omits some. The sample contains just over 60,000 clones, around 77% of which appear only once. The sample here was peripheral blood, taken from a patient treated with radiotherapy plus ipilimumab. Receptor source: a human donor with non-small cell lung cancer who had a complete response to radiotherapy plus ipilimumab.

The chain joins TRBV9 to TRBJ2-3; TRBD2 matches at 10 bases. The CDR3 extends over 16 amino acids. Germline trimming cut 0 bases from V and 5 bases from J; bases unmatched to any gene: 6. Germline V gene lookup returns CDR1 SGDLS and CDR2 YYNGEE. CDR3 in amino acids: CASSVDRAGGQDTQYF. The DNA of the CDR3 is TGTGCCAGCAGCGTAGATCGAGCGGGGGGGCAAGATACGCAGTATTTT.

The chain has TRBV11-2 and TRBJ2-1; D is uncertain. CDR1 is SGHAT, CDR2 FQNNGV, per germline. There are 12 residues in the CDR3. Trimming shortened V by 0 bases and J by 12 bases, and 9 bases separated the two germline ends. CDR3 loop: CASSLDASAQFF. The DNA for the CDR3 is TGTGCCAGCAGCTTAGATGCTTCGGCGCAGTTCTTC.

The J gene is TRBJ2-7, the V gene TRBV6-6; D gene uncertain. Germline V lookup: CDR1 MNHNY, CDR2 SVGAGI (reference sequence). The CDR3 is 11 amino acids. V lost 4 bases and J lost 4, with 5 bases in between. In DNA, the CDR3 is TGTGCCAGCAGTTGGCAGTACGAGCAGTACTTC. It specifies CASSWQYEQYF.

The chain couples TRBV6-5 to TRBJ2-7; D not certain. V was cut by 0 bases and J by 4 bases, with 10 bases left in between. The germline V gene encodes CDR1 MNHEY and CDR2 SVGAGI. The CDR3 totals 14 residues. CDR3 region: CASSYSGQRYEQYF. The CDR3 nucleotides read TGTGCCAGCAGTTACTCCGGTCAGAGGTACGAGCAGTACTTC.

The V call is TRBV28, the J call TRBJ1-2; 7 bases are shared with TRBD1. J lost 7 bases, V lost 10 bases, and 12 bases had no gene match. The germline V gene encodes CDR1 MDHEN and CDR2 SYDVKM. This CDR3 has 13 amino acids. CDR3 coding DNA: TGTGCCACCATTGATACAGGGGCTCTTGGCTACACCTTC. Its translation: CATIDTGALGYTF.

The V and J genes are TRBV19 and TRBJ1-1, with D perhaps matching TRBD1 (6 bases). Looked up from germline, CDR1 is LNHDA and CDR2 is SQIVND (reference sequence). This CDR3 has 16 residues. The germline V and J ends were trimmed by 7 bases and 4 bases, with 22 bases remaining between them. The CDR3 DNA reads as TGTGCCAGTACCCTCCGCTCCCTACAGGGTGCCACTGAAGCTTTCTTT. Translated, it gives CASTLRSLQGATEAFF.